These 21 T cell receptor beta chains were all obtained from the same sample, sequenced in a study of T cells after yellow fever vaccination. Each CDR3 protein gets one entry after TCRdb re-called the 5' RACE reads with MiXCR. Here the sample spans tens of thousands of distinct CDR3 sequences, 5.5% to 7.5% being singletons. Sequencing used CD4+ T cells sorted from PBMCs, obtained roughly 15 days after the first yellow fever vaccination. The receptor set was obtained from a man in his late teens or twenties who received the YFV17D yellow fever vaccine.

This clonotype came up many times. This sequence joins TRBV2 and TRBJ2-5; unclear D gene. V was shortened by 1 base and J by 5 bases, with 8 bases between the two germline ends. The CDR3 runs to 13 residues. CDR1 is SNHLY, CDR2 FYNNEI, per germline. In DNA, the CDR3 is TGTGCCAGCAGTGAAGAAGTACTGGAGACCCAGTACTTC. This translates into CASSEEVLETQYF.

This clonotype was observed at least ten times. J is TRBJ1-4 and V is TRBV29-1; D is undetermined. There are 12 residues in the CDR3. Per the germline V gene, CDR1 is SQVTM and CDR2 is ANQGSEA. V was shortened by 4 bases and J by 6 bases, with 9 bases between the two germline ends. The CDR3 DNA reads TGCAGCGTTGCTAGGGAGGATGAAAAACTGTTTTTT. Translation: CSVAREDEKLFF.

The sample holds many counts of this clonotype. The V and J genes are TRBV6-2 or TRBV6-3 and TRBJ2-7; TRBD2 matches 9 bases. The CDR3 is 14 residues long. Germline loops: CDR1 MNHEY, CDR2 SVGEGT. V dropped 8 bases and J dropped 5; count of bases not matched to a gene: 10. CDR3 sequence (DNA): TGTGCCAGCCTTCGAGCGGGGGGTGGGAACGAGCAGTACGTC. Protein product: CASLRAGGGNEQYV.

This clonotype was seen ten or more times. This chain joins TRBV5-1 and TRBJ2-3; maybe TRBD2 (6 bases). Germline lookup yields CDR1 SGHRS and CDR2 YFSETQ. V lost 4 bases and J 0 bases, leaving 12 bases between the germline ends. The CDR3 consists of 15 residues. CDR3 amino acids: CASSAPAGSTDTQYF. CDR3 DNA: TGCGCCAGCAGCGCACCTGCGGGGAGCACAGATACGCAGTATTTT.

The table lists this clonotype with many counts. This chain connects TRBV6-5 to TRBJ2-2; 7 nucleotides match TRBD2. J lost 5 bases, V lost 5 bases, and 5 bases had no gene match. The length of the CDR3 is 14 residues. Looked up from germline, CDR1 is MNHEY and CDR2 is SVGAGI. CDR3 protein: CASSTRGWTGELFF. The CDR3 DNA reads TGTGCCAGCAGTACGCGGGGGTGGACCGGGGAGCTGTTTTTT.

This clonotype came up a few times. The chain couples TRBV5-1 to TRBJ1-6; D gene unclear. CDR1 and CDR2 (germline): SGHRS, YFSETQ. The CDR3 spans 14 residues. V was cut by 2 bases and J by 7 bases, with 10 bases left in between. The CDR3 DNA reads TGCGCCAGCAGCTTTTACGCCTTGAATTCACCCCTCCACTTT. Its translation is CASSFYALNSPLHF.

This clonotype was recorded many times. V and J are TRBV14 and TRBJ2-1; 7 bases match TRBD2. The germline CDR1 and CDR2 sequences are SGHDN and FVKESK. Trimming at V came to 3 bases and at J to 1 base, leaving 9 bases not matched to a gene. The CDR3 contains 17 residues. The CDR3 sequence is CASSHLSLATSYNEQFF. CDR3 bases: TGTGCCAGCAGCCACCTCTCACTAGCGACTTCCTACAATGAGCAGTTCTTC.

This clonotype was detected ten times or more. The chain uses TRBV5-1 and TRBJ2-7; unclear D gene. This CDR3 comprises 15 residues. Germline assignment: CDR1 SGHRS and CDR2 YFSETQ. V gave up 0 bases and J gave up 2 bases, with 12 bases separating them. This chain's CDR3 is CASSLAATNAYEQYF. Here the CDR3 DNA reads TGCGCCAGCAGCTTGGCCGCGACGAATGCCTACGAGCAGTACTTC.

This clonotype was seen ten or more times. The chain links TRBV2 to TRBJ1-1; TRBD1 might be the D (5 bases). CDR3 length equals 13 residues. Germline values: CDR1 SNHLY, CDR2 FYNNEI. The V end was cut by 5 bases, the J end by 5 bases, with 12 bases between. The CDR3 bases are TGTGCCAGCAGTACAGGCCCTGGGACTGAAGCTTTCTTT. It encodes CASSTGPGTEAFF.

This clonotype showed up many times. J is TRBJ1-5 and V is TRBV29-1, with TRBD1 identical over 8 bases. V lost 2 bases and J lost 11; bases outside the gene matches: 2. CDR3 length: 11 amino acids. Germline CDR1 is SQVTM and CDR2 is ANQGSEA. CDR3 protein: CSVEKQGAQHF. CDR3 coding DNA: TGCAGCGTTGAAAAACAGGGGGCCCAGCATTTT.

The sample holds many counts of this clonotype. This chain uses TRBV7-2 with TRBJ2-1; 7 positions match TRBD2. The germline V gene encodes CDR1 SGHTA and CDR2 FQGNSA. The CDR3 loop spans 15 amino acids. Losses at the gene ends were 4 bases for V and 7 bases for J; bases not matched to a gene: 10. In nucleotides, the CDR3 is TGTGCCAGCAGCTCGCCACCGCTAGCGGCTAATGAGCAGTTCTTC. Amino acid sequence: CASSSPPLAANEQFF.

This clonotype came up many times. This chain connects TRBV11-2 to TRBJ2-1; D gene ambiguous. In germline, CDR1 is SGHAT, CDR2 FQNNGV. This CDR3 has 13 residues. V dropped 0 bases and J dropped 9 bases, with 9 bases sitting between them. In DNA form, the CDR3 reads TGTGCCAGCAGCTTAGATCTTATGGGTGAGCAGTTCTTC. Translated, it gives CASSLDLMGEQFF.

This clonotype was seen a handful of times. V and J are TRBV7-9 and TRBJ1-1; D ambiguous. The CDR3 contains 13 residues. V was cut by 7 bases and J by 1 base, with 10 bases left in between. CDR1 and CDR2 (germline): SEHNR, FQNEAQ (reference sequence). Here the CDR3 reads CASIKQPNTEAFF. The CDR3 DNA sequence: TGTGCCAGCATTAAACAGCCGAACACTGAAGCTTTCTTT. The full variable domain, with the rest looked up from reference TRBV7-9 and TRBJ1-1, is DTGVSQNPRHKITKRGQNVTFRCDPISEHNRLYWYRQTLGQGPEFLTYFQNEAQLEKSRLLSDRFSAERPKGSFSTLEIQRTEQGDSAMYLCASIKQPNTEAFFGQGTRLTVV.

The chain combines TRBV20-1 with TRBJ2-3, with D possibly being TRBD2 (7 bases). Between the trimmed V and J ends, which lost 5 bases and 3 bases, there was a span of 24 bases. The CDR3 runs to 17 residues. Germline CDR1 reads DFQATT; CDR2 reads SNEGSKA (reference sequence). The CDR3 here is CSAPQGGRGGKTDTQYF. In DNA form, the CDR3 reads TGCAGTGCTCCTCAGGGTGGAAGGGGGGGTAAGACAGATACGCAGTATTTT.

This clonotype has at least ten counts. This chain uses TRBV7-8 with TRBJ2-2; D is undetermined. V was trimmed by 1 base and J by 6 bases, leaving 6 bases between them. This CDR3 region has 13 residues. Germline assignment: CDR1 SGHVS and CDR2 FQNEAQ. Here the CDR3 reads CASSLVEPGELFF. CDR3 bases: TGTGCCAGCAGCTTAGTGGAGCCCGGGGAGCTGTTTTTT.

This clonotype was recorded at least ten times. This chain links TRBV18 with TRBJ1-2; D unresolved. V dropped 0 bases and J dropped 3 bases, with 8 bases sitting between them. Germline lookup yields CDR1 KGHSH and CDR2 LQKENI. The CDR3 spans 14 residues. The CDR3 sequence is CASSPPNGDYGYTF. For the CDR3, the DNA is TGTGCCAGCTCACCACCGAACGGGGACTATGGCTACACCTTC.

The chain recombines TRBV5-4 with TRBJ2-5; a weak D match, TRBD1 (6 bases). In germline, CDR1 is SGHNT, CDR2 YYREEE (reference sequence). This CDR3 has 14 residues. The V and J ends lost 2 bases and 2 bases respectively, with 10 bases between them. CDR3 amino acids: CASSLPDRQETQYF. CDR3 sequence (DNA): TGTGCCAGCAGCTTACCCGACAGGCAAGAGACCCAGTACTTC.

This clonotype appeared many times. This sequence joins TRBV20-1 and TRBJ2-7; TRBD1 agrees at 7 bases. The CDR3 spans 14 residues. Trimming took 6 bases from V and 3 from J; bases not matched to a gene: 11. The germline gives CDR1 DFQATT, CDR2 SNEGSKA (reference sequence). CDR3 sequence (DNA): TGCAGTGCAAGATTGACAGGGAATTTCTACGAGCAGTACTTC. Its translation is CSARLTGNFYEQYF.

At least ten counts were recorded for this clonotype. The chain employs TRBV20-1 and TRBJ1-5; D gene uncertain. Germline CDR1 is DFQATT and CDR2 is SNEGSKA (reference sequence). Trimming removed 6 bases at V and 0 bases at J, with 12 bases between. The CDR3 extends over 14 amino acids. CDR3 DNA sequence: TGCAGTGCCGTAAACAGCGTTAGCAATCAGCCCCAGCATTTT. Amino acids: CSAVNSVSNQPQHF.

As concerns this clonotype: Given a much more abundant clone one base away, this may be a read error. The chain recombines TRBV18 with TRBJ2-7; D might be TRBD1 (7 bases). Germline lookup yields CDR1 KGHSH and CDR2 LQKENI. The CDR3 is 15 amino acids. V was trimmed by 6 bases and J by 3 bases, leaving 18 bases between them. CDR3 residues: CASSPGGTEGYEQYV. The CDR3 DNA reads TGTGCCAGCTCGCCCGGAGGGACAGAAGGCTACGAGCAGTACGTC.

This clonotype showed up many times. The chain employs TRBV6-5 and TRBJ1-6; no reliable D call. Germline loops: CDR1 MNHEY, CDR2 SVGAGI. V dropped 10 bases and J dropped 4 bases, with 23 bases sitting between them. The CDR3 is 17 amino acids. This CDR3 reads CAKIRDCHTAYNSPLHF. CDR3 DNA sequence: TGTGCCAAAATTAGGGATTGCCATACCGCTTATAATTCACCCCTCCACTTT.